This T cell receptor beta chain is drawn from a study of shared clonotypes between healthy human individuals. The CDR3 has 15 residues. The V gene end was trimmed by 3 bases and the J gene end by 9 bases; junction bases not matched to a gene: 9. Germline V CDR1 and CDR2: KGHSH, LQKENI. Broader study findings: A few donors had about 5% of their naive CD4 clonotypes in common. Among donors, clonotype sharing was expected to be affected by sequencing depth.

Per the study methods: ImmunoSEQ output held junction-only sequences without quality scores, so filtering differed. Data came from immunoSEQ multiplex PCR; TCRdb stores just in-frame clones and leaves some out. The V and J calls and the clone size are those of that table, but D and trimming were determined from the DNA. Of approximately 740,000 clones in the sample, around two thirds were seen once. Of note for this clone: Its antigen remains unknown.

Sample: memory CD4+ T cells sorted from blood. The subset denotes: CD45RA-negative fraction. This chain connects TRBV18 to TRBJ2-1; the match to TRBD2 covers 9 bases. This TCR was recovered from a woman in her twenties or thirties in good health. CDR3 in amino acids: CASSPAASGAGEQFF. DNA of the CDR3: TGTGCCAGCTCACCGGCGGCTAGCGGGGCGGGTGAGCAGTTCTTC.